This T cell receptor beta chain was profiled in a study of T cell responses to AZD1222 COVID-19 vaccine. TCRdb's copy holds only in-frame clones and misses some; the assay was immunoSEQ multiplex PCR. The sample lists about 130,000 clones; roughly 90% were seen once. Overall study findings and caveats: Seropositive AZD1222 recipients at baseline numbered only 6 or 7. Within unmutated variant regions lay the reported targets of nearly half of spike-specific TCRs. Spike-wide coverage was observed for vaccine-associated CD4 TCRs, with dominant responses at 160-218 and 743-854. Most donors were white British and more were female, and clonal diversity was possibly underestimated.

V lost 6 bases and J lost 2, with 10 bases in between. This CDR3 spans 13 amino acids. The table lists this clone with a count of one. The antigen is unknown. The sequence was obtained from an adult in good health. The gene calls are TRBV12-3 or TRBV12-4 and TRBJ1-1; D might be TRBD1 (5 bases). The sample was peripheral blood, taken on day 0 of AZD1222 vaccination. This CDR3 is CASRRDPNTEAFF. CDR3 nucleotide sequence: TGTGCCAGCAGGAGGGACCCAAACACTGAAGCTTTCTTT.